This TCR beta chain was obtained from a study of T cells in Graves' hyperthyroidism and ophthalmopathy. Study details: Peripheral blood specimens were obtained at initial diagnosis, prior to any treatment.

Exclusion criteria comprised uncontrolled infection, other autoimmune disease, pregnancy or lactation. Fresh peripheral blood, approximately 10 ml, yielded the PBMCs. Per the germline V gene, CDR1 is DFQATT and CDR2 is SNEGSKA (reference sequence). The CDR3 spans 14 residues. Trimming at V came to 3 bases and at J to 6 bases, leaving 1 base not matched to a gene. There were TCR beta CDR3 regions amplified from RNA transcripts. Researchers ran a first-round RT-PCR on the TCR CDR3 using the HTBI primer set. From the multiplex PCR reads, TCRdb called clonotypes with MiXCR, one entry per CDR3 protein. There are about 210,000 distinct CDR3 sequences in the sample; 15% to 20% occur only once, and around 50% lies in the top ten.

This receptor was obtained from a man aged 45-60 years with Graves' hyperthyroidism. Sequencing was done on a sample of blood. The chain links TRBV20-1 to TRBJ1-6, with 11 bases matching TRBD1. The CDR3: CSASGQGANSPLHF. CDR3 in DNA: TGCAGTGCTAGTGGACAGGGGGCTAATTCACCCCTCCACTTT.